This T cell receptor beta chain was sequenced in a study of TIL therapy for anti-PD-1-resistant metastatic lung cancer. Described time point: pre-treatment sample, taken before nivolumab and TIL therapy. J gave up 3 bases and V 0 bases, and 8 bases lay outside the gene matches. Germline V gene lookup returns CDR1 SGHTA and CDR2 FQGNSA. The CDR3 is made up of 16 amino acids. Sequencing used immunoSEQ v3. Method: immunoSEQ multiplex PCR; TCRdb's copy keeps in-frame clones and lacks some. The sample holds fewer than 20,000 clones, less than 80% seen once. The V gene is TRBV7-2, the J gene TRBJ2-7; TRBD1 matches 7 bases. The origin of this receptor is a person between 30 and 80 years old with non-small cell lung cancer. The sample consisted of blood, taken at baseline. In nucleotides, the CDR3 is TGTGCCAGCAGCTTAGCGCCGTCAGGGGGAATCTACGAGCAGTACTTC. Translation: CASSLAPSGGIYEQYF.